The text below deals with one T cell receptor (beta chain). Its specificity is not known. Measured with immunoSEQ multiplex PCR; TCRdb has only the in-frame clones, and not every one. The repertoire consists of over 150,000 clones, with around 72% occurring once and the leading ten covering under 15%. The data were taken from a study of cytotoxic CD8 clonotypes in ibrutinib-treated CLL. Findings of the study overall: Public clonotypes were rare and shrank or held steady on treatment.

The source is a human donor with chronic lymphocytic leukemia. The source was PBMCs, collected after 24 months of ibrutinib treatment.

CDR3 loop: CASSAQGASGTDTQYF. In DNA form, the CDR3 reads TGTGCCAGCAGTGCACAGGGGGCCTCTGGCACAGATACGCAGTATTTT. This chain connects TRBV28 to TRBJ2-3; 9 bases map to TRBD1. V trimming: 5 bases; J trimming: 1 base; junction bases outside the gene matches: 7. Germline CDR1 reads MDHEN; CDR2 reads SYDVKM. The CDR3 has 16 residues.